This TCR beta chain was sequenced in a study of tissue T cells after allogeneic stem cell transplantation. The table lists this clone with a few counts. Gene names are the mouse ones. Read sequence stops 1 residue before the CDR3 end, and the germline J gene provides the missing end. The same CDR3 can be traced to other DNA sequences in this sample. CDR3 length: 15 amino acids. The V and J ends lost 0 bases and 0 bases respectively, with 3 bases between them. Per germline, CDR1 KGHPV and CDR2 FQNQEV (reference sequence). Time point here: mouse harvest day 14 after allogeneic transplant. The graft held 10^6 splenic CD5+ T cells and 10^7 T-cell-depleted bone marrow cells. Tissues came from B6→BALB/c major-mismatch GVHD mice at day 7 or 14. The assay was immunoSEQ multiplex PCR, and TCRdb's table has in-frame clones only and misses some. The table lists fewer than 9,000 clones, around 40% of them singletons.

Sequencing was done on a sample of skin. This receptor was identified in a female BALB/c mouse given C57BL/6 T cells with graft-versus-host disease after an allogeneic hematopoietic cell transplant. This chain links TRBV26 with TRBJ1-6; D is unclear. TRBJ1-6 is recorded as an ORF, its role being uncertain. The CDR3 spells CASSLSNSYNSPLYF. The CDR3 DNA, read in part, is TGTGCCAGCAGTCTGTCAAATTCCTATAATTCGCCCCTCTAC.